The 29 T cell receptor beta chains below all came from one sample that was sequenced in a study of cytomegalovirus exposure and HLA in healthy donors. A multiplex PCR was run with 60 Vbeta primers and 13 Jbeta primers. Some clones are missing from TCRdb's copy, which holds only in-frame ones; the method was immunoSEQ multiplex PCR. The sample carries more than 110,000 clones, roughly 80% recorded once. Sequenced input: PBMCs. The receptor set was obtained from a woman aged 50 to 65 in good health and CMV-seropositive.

CDR3 sequence reads: CASSLLMFGYEQYF. The CDR3 nucleotides read TGTGCCAGCAGCCTATTAATGTTCGGCTACGAGCAGTACTTC. The chain uses TRBV27 and TRBJ2-7; D not certain. This CDR3 comprises 14 residues. V lost 6 bases and J 3 bases, leaving 15 bases between the germline ends. The germline CDR1 and CDR2 sequences are MNHEY and SMNVEV (reference sequence).

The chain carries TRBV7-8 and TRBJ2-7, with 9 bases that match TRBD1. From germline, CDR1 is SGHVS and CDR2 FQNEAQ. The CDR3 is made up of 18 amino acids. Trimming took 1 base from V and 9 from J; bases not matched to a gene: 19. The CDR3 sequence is CASSLGGQGPDGRSPQYF. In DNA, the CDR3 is TGTGCCAGCAGCTTAGGGGGACAGGGTCCGGATGGGAGGTCGCCGCAGTACTTC.

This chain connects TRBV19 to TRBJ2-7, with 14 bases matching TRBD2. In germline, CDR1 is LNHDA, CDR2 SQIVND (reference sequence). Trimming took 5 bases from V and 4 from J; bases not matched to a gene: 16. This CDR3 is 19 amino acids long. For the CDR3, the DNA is TGTGCCAGTAGTGCATTCCCAAGTCGACTAGCGGGGGGGCTTTACGAGCAGTACTTC. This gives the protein CASSAFPSRLAGGLYEQYF.

The CDR3 loop is CASSEGGSNQPQHF. The CDR3 coding sequence is TGCGCCAGCAGTGAAGGCGGAAGCAATCAGCCCCAGCATTTT. The J gene is TRBJ1-5, the V gene TRBV10-2; D unresolved. Trimming stripped 3 bases from V and 1 base from J, with 7 bases between. CDR3 length: 14 residues. Looked up from germline, CDR1 is WSHSY and CDR2 is SAAADI.

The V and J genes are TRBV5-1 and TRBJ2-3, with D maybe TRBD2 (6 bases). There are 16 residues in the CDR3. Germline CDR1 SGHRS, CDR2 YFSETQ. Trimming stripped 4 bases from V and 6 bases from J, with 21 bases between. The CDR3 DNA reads TGCGCCAGCAGCCTGGACCCCCCGGGAGCGACGGATACGCAGTATTTT. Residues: CASSLDPPGATDTQYF.

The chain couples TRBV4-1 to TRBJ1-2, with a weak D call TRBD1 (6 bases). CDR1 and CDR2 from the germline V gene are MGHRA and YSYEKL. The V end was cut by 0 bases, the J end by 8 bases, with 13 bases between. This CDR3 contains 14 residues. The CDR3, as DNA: TGCGCCAGCAGCCAAGAGAGGACAGTGTTGGGCTACACCTTC. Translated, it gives CASSQERTVLGYTF.

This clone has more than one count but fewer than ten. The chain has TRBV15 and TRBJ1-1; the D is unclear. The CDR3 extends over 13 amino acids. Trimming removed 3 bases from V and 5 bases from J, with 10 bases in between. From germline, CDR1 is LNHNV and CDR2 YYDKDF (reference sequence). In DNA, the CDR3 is TGTGCCACCAGCAGCCCTCGGCGGACTGAAGCTTTCTTT. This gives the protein CATSSPRRTEAFF.

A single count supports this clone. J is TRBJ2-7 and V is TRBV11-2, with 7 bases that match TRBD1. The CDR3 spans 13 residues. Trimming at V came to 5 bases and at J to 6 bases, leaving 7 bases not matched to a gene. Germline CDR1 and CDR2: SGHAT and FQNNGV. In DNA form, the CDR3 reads TGTGCCAGCAGCCGGACAGGCCTCGGCGAGCAGTACTTC. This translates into CASSRTGLGEQYF.

CDR3 DNA: TGCGCCAGCAGCCAAGAAGACCACCCTAGCCTCACAGATACGCAGTATTTT. Protein product: CASSQEDHPSLTDTQYF. V is TRBV4-3 and J is TRBJ2-3; D may be TRBD2 (5 bases). Germline-derived CDR1 and CDR2 are LGHNA and YSLEER. Trimming shortened V by 0 bases and J by 2 bases, and 15 bases separated the two germline ends. The CDR3 has 17 amino acids.

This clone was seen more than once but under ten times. In DNA form, the CDR3 reads TGTGCCAGCAGCGCCATGCGGGGGCCAAAAGACTATGGCTACACCTTC. Its translation is CASSAMRGPKDYGYTF. The chain employs TRBV7-9 and TRBJ1-2, with a tentative D call TRBD1 (6 bases). V was clipped by 5 bases and J by 3 bases, with 19 bases between them. The CDR3 loop spans 16 amino acids. The germline CDR1 and CDR2 sequences are SEHNR and FQNEAQ (reference sequence).

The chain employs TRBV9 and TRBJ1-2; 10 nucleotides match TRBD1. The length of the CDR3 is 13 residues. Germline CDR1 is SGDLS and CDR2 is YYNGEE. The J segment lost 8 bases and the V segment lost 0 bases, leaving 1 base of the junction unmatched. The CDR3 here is CASSVGTGGGYTF. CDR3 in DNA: TGTGCCAGCAGCGTAGGGACAGGGGGAGGCTACACCTTC.

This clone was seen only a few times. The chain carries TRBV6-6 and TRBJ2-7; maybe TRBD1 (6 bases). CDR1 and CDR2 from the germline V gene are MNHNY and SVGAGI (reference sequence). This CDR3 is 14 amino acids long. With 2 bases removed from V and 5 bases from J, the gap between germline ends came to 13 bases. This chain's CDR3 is CASSYHRAEDEQYF. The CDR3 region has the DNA TGTGCCAGCAGTTACCACAGGGCAGAGGACGAGCAGTACTTC.

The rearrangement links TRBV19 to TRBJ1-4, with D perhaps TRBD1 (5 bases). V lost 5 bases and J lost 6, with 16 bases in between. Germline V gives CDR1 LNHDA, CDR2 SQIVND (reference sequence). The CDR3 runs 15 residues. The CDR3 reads CASSATGTAYEKLFF. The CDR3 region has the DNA TGTGCCAGTAGTGCGACCGGGACTGCTTATGAAAAACTGTTTTTT.

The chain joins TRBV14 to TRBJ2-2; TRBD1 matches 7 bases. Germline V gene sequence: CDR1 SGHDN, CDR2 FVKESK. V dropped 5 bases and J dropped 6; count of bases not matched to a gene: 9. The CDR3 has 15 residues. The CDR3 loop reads CASSAQGELAGELFF. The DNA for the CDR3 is TGTGCCAGCAGCGCTCAGGGGGAATTGGCCGGGGAGCTGTTTTTT. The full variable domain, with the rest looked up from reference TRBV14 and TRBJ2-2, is EAGVTQFPSHSVIEKGQTVTLRCDPISGHDNLYWYRRVMGKEIKFLLHFVKESKQDESGMPNNRFLAERTGGTYSTLKVQPAELEDSGVYFCASSAQGELAGELFFGEGSRLTVL.

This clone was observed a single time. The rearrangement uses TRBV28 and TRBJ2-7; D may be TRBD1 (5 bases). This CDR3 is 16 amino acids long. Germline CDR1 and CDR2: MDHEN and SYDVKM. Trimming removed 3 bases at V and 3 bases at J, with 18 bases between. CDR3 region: CASSFPLQGYDYEQYF. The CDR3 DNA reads TGTGCCAGCAGTTTCCCTCTCCAGGGCTATGACTACGAGCAGTACTTC.

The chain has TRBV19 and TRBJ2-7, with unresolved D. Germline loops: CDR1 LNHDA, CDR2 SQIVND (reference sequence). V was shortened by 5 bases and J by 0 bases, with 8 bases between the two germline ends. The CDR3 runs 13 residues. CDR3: CASSGVGSYEQYF. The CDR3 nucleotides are TGTGCCAGTAGTGGTGTCGGCTCCTACGAGCAGTACTTC.

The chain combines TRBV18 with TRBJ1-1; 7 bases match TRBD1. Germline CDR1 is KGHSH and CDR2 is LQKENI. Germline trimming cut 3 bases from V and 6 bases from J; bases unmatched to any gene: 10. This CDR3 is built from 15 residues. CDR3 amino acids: CASSPGQARRAEAFF. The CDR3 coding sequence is TGTGCCAGCTCACCCGGACAGGCCCGGCGGGCTGAAGCTTTCTTT.

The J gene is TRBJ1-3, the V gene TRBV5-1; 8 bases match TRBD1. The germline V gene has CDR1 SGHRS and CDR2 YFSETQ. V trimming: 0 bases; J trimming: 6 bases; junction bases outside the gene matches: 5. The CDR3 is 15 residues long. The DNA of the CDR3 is TGCGCCAGCAGCTTGGCTACAGGGGGAGAAAACACCATATATTTT. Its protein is CASSLATGGENTIYF.

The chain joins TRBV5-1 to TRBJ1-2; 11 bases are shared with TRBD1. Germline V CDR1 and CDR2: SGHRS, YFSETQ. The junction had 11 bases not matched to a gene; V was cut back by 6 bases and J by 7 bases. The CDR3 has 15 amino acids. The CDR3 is CASKRTGGLNRGYTF. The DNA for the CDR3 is TGCGCCAGCAAGCGGACAGGGGGCTTAAATCGTGGCTACACCTTC.

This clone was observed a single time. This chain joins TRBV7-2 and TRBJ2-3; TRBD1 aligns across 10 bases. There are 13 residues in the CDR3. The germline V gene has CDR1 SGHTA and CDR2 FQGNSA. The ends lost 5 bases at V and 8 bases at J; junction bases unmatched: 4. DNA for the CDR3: TGTGCCAGCAGCAGGACAGGGGGATCTACGCAGTATTTT. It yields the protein CASSRTGGSTQYF.

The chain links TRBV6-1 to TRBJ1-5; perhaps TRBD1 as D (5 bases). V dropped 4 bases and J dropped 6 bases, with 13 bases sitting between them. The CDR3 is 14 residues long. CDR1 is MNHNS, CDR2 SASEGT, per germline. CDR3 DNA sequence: TGTGCCAGCAGTGGGCAGGGAGGTCGTCAGCCCCAGCATTTT. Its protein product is CASSGQGGRQPQHF.

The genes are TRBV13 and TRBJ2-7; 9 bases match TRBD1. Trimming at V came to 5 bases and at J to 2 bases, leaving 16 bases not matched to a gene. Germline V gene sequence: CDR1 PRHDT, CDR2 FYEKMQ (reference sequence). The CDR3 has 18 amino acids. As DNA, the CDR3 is TGTGCCAGCAGCCCAACGAGGGGTTTGGGACAGGGAACCTACGAGCAGTACTTC. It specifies CASSPTRGLGQGTYEQYF.

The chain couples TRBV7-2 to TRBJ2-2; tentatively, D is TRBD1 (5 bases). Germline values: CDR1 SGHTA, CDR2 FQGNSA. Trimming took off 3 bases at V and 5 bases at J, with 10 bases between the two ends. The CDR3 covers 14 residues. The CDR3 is CASSLKGDTGELFF. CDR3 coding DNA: TGTGCCAGCAGCTTGAAAGGGGATACCGGGGAGCTGTTTTTT.

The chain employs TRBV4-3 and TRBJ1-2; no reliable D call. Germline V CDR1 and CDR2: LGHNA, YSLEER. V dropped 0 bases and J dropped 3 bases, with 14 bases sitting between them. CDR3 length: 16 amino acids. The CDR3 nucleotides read TGCGCCAGCAGCCAAGATGAGGCGGGGAGAGACTATGGCTACACCTTC. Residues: CASSQDEAGRDYGYTF.

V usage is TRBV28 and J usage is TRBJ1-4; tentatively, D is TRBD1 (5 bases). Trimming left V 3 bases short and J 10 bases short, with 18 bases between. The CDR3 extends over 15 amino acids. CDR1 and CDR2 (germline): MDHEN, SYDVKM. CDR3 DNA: TGTGCCAGCAGTTTTGCGGGGCCCGCACCAGGAAAACTGTTTTTT. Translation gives CASSFAGPAPGKLFF.

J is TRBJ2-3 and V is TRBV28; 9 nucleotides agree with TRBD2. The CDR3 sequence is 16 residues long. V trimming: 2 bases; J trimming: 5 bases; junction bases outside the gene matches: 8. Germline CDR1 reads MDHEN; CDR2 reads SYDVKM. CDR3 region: CASSLRSGGSGDTQYF. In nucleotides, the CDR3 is TGTGCCAGCAGTTTAAGGAGCGGGGGGTCCGGAGATACGCAGTATTTT.

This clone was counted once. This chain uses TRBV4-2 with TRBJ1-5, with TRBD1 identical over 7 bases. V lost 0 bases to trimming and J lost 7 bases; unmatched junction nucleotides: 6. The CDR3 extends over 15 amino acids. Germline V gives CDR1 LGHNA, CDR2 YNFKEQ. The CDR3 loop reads CASSQDRGAGQPQHF. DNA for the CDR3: TGTGCCAGCAGCCAAGACAGGGGGGCTGGACAGCCCCAGCATTTT.

Here the CDR3 reads CASSLVWTGENTGELFF. The CDR3 nucleotides are TGTGCCAGCAGCTTAGTGTGGACAGGGGAGAACACCGGGGAGCTGTTTTTT. This chain connects TRBV5-6 to TRBJ2-2; 9 nucleotides agree with TRBD1. The CDR3 contains 17 residues. Germline V CDR1 and CDR2: SGHDT, YYEEEE. V was clipped by 2 bases and J by 1 base; unmatched bases: 6.

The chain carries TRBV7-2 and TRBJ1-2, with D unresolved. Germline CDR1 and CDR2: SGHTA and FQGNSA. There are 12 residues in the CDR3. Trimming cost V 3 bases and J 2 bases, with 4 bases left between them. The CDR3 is CASSLTNYGYTF. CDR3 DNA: TGTGCCAGCAGCTTGACAAACTATGGCTACACCTTC.